These 2 T cell receptor beta chains came from one sample sequenced in a study of ipilimumab plus nivolumab after autologous stem cell transplantation. TCRdb keeps only in-frame clones here, not all; method: immunoSEQ multiplex PCR. The sample holds fewer than 30,000 clones, around 84% seen once. The sequences come from PBMCs, collected in a trial of ipilimumab plus nivolumab as post-transplant consolidation. These receptors were obtained from a male donor with diffuse large B-cell lymphoma.

This clone appeared a single time. The chain uses TRBV9 and TRBJ2-5; no clear D gene. The CDR3 covers 15 residues. Trimming took off 0 bases at V and 1 base at J, with 10 bases between the two ends. The germline gives CDR1 SGDLS, CDR2 YYNGEE. This chain's CDR3 is CASSVARRFQETQYF. The CDR3, as DNA: TGTGCCAGCAGCGTAGCTCGTCGGTTCCAAGAGACCCAGTACTTC. Filled out from reference TRBV9 and TRBJ2-5, the complete variable domain reads DSGVTQTPKHLITATGQRVTLRCSPRSGDLSVYWYQQSLDQGLQFLIQYYNGEERAKGNILERFSAQQFPDLHSELNLSSLELGDSALYFCASSVARRFQETQYFGPGTRLLVL.

The sample holds a few counts of this clone. V gene TRBV7-6 combines with J gene TRBJ1-1, with unresolved D. This CDR3 region has 14 residues. Germline values: CDR1 SGHVS, CDR2 FNYEAQ. V lost 5 bases and J 5 bases, leaving 15 bases between the germline ends. CDR3 in amino acids: CASSIGRSATEAFF. CDR3 bases: TGTGCCAGCAGCATAGGGCGGTCCGCGACTGAAGCTTTCTTT.